The rows below give T cell receptor beta chains drawn from one sample of a study of cytomegalovirus exposure and HLA in healthy donors. TCRdb's copy holds only in-frame clones and misses some; the assay was immunoSEQ multiplex PCR. Seen here are fewer than 200,000 clones, roughly 89% observed once, and the top ten hold 3%. The sequenced sample was PBMCs. These receptors were collected from a woman aged 18 to 35 in good health and CMV-seropositive. Both conserved end residues are part of each CDR3. Fields, in order: CDR3 length, J gene, V gene, D gene, CDR3 DNA, CDR3 protein. A D gene is named only where the DNA matches it firmly.

length: 14
J: TRBJ2-7
V: TRBV28
D: .
DNA: TGTGCCAGCAGTTTTGGTAGGGGGTTCTACGAGCAGTACTTC
CDR3: CASSFGRGFYEQYF

length: 15
J: TRBJ2-1
V: TRBV5-1
D: .
DNA: TGCGCCAGCAGCTTGAATCTACAGCGGAGCAATGAGCAGTTCTTC
CDR3: CASSLNLQRSNEQFF

length: 17
J: TRBJ2-1
V: TRBV11-2
D: TRBD2
DNA: TGTGCCAGCAGCTTAGGTGTACTAGCGGGGGCCTACAATGAGCAGTTCTTC
CDR3: CASSLGVLAGAYNEQFF

length: 13
J: TRBJ1-5
V: TRBV19
D: .
DNA: TGTGCCAGTAGTATAGACCCGAATCAGCCCCAGCATTTT
CDR3: CASSIDPNQPQHF

length: 15
J: TRBJ2-3
V: TRBV27
D: .
DNA: TGTGCCACGACACCGCGGGGCCCGGGAGCAGATACGCAGTATTTT
CDR3: CATTPRGPGADTQYF

length: 13
J: TRBJ2-7
V: TRBV6-1
D: .
DNA: TGTGCCAGCAACCCTACTCACTTAAGCGAGCAGTACTTC
CDR3: CASNPTHLSEQYF

length: 17
J: TRBJ2-2
V: TRBV9
D: TRBD1
DNA: TGTGCCAGCAGCGTACCGGGACAGGGCGTGGACACCGGGGAGCTGTTTTTT
CDR3: CASSVPGQGVDTGELFF

length: 18
J: TRBJ2-2
V: TRBV9
D: .
DNA: TGTGCCAGCAGCCTCCCCGTGATGGCGGGATCGAACACCGGGGAGCTGTTTTTT
CDR3: CASSLPVMAGSNTGELFF

length: 14
J: TRBJ1-2
V: TRBV2
D: TRBD1
DNA: TGTGCCAGCAGAGCCGGGACAGGGCCCTATGGCTACACCTTC
CDR3: CASRAGTGPYGYTF

length: 14
J: TRBJ2-2
V: TRBV6-5
D: TRBD1
DNA: TGTGCCAGCGAAACAGGGGCCAACACCGGGGAGCTGTTTTTT
CDR3: CASETGANTGELFF

length: 14
J: TRBJ1-2
V: TRBV11-1
D: TRBD1
DNA: TGTGCCAGCAGCCCAACAGGGGGCGCCTATGGCTACACCTTC
CDR3: CASSPTGGAYGYTF

length: 13
J: TRBJ1-1
V: TRBV13
D: .
DNA: TGTGCCAGCAGCTCTACAGGGAACACTGAAGCTTTCTTT
CDR3: CASSSTGNTEAFF

length: 14
J: TRBJ2-5
V: TRBV9
D: TRBD2
DNA: TGTGCCAGCAGCGTGGGGGGGAGCCAAGAGACCCAGTACTTC
CDR3: CASSVGGSQETQYF

length: 15
J: TRBJ1-5
V: TRBV9
D: .
DNA: TGTGCCAGCAGCGTAGGGGGCAGTAGCAATCAGCCCCAGCATTTT
CDR3: CASSVGGSSNQPQHF

length: 16
J: TRBJ1-5
V: TRBV28
D: .
DNA: TGTGCCAGCAGTTTAAAGTTTTCAGGGCCCAATCAGCCCCAGCATTTT
CDR3: CASSLKFSGPNQPQHF

length: 14
J: TRBJ2-7
V: TRBV5-5
D: TRBD1
DNA: TGTGCCAGCAGCTTGATAAGGACAGGGAACGAGCAGTACTTC
CDR3: CASSLIRTGNEQYF

length: 16
J: TRBJ1-1
V: TRBV9
D: .
DNA: TGTGCCAGCAGCGCCCTGGAGGGACCTTTGAACACTGAAGCTTTCTTT
CDR3: CASSALEGPLNTEAFF

length: 15
J: TRBJ2-7
V: TRBV6-5
D: TRBD1
DNA: TGTGCCAGCAGGGACAACAGGGGGAGCTCCTACGAGCAGTACTTC
CDR3: CASRDNRGSSYEQYF

length: 12
J: TRBJ2-7
V: TRBV30
D: .
DNA: TGTGCCTGGACCCAGGGGCAGAACGAGCAGTACTTC
CDR3: CAWTQGQNEQYF

length: 12
J: TRBJ1-5
V: TRBV29-1
D: .
DNA: TGCAGCGTTGCCAACAAAGATCAGCCCCAGCATTTT
CDR3: CSVANKDQPQHF

length: 11
J: TRBJ2-5
V: TRBV6-5
D: .
DNA: TGTGCCAGCAGGGGCGTGCAGACCCAGTACTTC
CDR3: CASRGVQTQYF

length: 14
J: TRBJ2-5
V: TRBV7-2
D: .
DNA: TGTGCCAGCAGCTTAGCGCGGGGCCAAGAGACCCAGTACTTC
CDR3: CASSLARGQETQYF

length: 16
J: TRBJ2-5
V: TRBV27
D: TRBD2
DNA: TGTGCCAGCAGTTTATTATACGGGACTAGCCGAGAGACCCAGTACTTC
CDR3: CASSLLYGTSRETQYF

length: 13
J: TRBJ2-3
V: TRBV10-3
D: .
DNA: TGTGCCATCCAGTGGGAGCCCACAGATACGCAGTATTTT
CDR3: CAIQWEPTDTQYF

length: 16
J: TRBJ1-3
V: TRBV18
D: .
DNA: TGTGCCAGCTCACCCCGGCGGGGGAATTCTGGAAACACCATATATTTT
CDR3: CASSPRRGNSGNTIYF

length: 13
J: TRBJ2-7
V: TRBV28
D: .
DNA: TGTGCCAGCAGTTTGGCTAGCTCCTACGAGCAGTACTTC
CDR3: CASSLASSYEQYF

length: 15
J: TRBJ2-2
V: TRBV7-9
D: .
DNA: TGTGCCAGCAGCCCCCCTTCCTTGAACACCGGGGAGCTGTTTTTT
CDR3: CASSPPSLNTGELFF

length: 12
J: TRBJ1-1
V: TRBV30
D: .
DNA: TGTGCCTGGAGTTGGGAGGGGATGGAAGCTTTCTTT
CDR3: CAWSWEGMEAFF

length: 15
J: TRBJ1-2
V: TRBV28
D: .
DNA: TGTGCCAGCAGTCCCGCAGGGGCTGGAATCCTTGGCTACACCTTC
CDR3: CASSPAGAGILGYTF

length: 15
J: TRBJ2-6
V: TRBV6-1
D: .
DNA: TGTGCCAGCAGCGCCACTGACTCTGGGGCCAACGTCCTGACTTTC
CDR3: CASSATDSGANVLTF

length: 15
J: TRBJ1-1
V: TRBV6-6
D: TRBD1
DNA: TGTGCCAGCAGTTACGGAGGGGGCCCGAACACTGAAGCTTTCTTT
CDR3: CASSYGGGPNTEAFF

length: 15
J: TRBJ2-2
V: TRBV5-6
D: .
DNA: TGTGCCAGCAGCTTAAGCTTGGCGAACACCGGGGAGCTGTTTTTT
CDR3: CASSLSLANTGELFF

length: 14
J: TRBJ2-3
V: TRBV5-1
D: .
DNA: TGCGCCAGCAGCTTCAGAGGGAGTGCAGATACGCAGTATTTT
CDR3: CASSFRGSADTQYF

length: 16
J: TRBJ1-2
V: TRBV27
D: .
DNA: TGTGCCAGCAGCCCCGGGGGGAGACTTTATAACTATGGCTACACCTTC
CDR3: CASSPGGRLYNYGYTF

length: 16
J: TRBJ2-7
V: TRBV27
D: .
DNA: TGTGCCAGCAGTTTATACCCTCGGACAGTAATCTACGAGCAGTACTTC
CDR3: CASSLYPRTVIYEQYF

length: 14
J: TRBJ1-1
V: TRBV10-3
D: .
DNA: TGTGCCATCAGTGAGGGGACTGCTCGGACTGAAGCTTTCTTT
CDR3: CAISEGTARTEAFF

length: 16
J: TRBJ2-3
V: TRBV29-1
D: TRBD1
DNA: TGCAGCGTTGAAGGGGGACAGGGGATTAGCACAGATACGCAGTATTTT
CDR3: CSVEGGQGISTDTQYF